The clone carrying this TCR beta chain showed up just a few times. Its antigen remains unidentified. V gave up 6 bases and J gave up 4 bases, with 13 bases separating them. Germline-derived CDR1 and CDR2 are MGHDK and SYGVNS. This CDR3 has 14 amino acids. Alongside a J-beta primer mix, a sample-barcoded 5' primer served in a second PCR lasting about 7 to 11 cycles. TCRdb analysed the 5' RACE reads with MiXCR anew, one entry per CDR3 protein. The sample has about 1.6 million distinct CDR3 sequences; about 31% are singletons. The sample originates from a study of blood T cells in healthy people across ages. The study, taken as a whole, reports: PBMCs that were unsorted prevented a conclusive naive versus antigen-experienced comparison.

Every sample had a minimum of 6 million PBMCs isolated. The source of this sequence is a woman aged 30 to 39 in good health. V and J are TRBV25-1 and TRBJ1-5; TRBD1 is a possible D gene (5 bases). The specimen sequenced was blood. CDR3 loop: CASRAGTGNQPQHF. CDR3 sequence (DNA): TGTGCCAGCAGAGCAGGGACCGGGAATCAGCCCCAGCATTTT.